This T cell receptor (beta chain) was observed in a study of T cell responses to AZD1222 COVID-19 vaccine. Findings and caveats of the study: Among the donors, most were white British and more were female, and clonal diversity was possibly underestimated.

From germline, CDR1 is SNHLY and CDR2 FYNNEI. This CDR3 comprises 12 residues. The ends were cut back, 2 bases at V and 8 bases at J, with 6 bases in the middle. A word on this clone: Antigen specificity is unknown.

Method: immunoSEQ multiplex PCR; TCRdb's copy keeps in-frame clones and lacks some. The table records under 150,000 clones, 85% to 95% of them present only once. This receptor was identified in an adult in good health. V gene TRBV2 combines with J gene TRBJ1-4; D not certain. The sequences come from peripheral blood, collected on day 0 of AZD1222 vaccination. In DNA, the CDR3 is TGTGCCAGCAGTGAACGGTCGGAAAAACTGTTTTTT. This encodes CASSERSEKLFF.